These T cell receptor beta chains were read from a single sample in a study of T-cell reconstitution after alpha-beta-depleted transplantation in children. MiXCR, applied by TCRdb to the PCR reads, yields one record per CDR3 protein. The sample has almost 500,000 distinct CDR3 sequences; 12% are singletons. Sequencing used PBMCs from the stem cell graft donor, obtained from the stem cell graft. The origin of the receptors is a human donor who donated a stem cell graft to a child with combined immunodeficiency. Each CDR3 is given with its conserved first and last residue. D genes are given only for firm matches. A clone size is listed for some rows: how often the clone was seen (once, few, many), or a class if it is expanded.

DNA: TGTGCCACCAACACCGGGAACCGTAGCAATCAGCCCCAGCATTTT
CDR3: CATNTGNRSNQPQHF
J: TRBJ1-5
size: few
V: TRBV24-1
D: .

DNA: TGCAGTGCTCGACCTCAGGGGGGCAATCAGCCCCAGCATTTT
CDR3: CSARPQGGNQPQHF
J: TRBJ1-5
size: many
V: TRBV20-1
D: TRBD1

DNA: TGCAGTGCTAGATCTAGCGGGATATACGAGCAGTACTTC
CDR3: CSARSSGIYEQYF
J: TRBJ2-7
size: many
V: TRBV20-1
D: TRBD2

DNA: TGTGCCAGCTCACAGGGTCGGACAGGAAGGGGTGAAAAACTGTTTTTT
CDR3: CASSQGRTGRGEKLFF
J: TRBJ1-4
size: few
V: TRBV18
D: TRBD1

DNA: TGCAGTGCTAGATCGGACCCGCAAGAGACCCAGTACTTC
CDR3: CSARSDPQETQYF
J: TRBJ2-5
size: .
V: TRBV20-1
D: .

DNA: TGCGCCAGCAGCCCCCTCAGAAAGCAAGAGCAGTACTTC
CDR3: CASSPLRKQEQYF
J: TRBJ2-7
size: few
V: TRBV5-1
D: .

DNA: TGCAGTGCTGTTCAGCCCTCGGCCAAAAACATTCAGTACTTC
CDR3: CSAVQPSAKNIQYF
J: TRBJ2-4
size: many
V: TRBV20-1
D: .

DNA: TGTGCCAGCGGGCCGGGACAACTCTTCTACGAGCAGTACTTC
CDR3: CASGPGQLFYEQYF
J: TRBJ2-7
size: .
V: TRBV6-2/TRBV6-3
D: .

DNA: TGTGCCAGCAAATCCCTAGGGAACACCGGGGAGCTGTTTTTT
CDR3: CASKSLGNTGELFF
J: TRBJ2-2
size: .
V: TRBV2
D: .

DNA: TGTGCCAGCAGCGTAGAGGTTCACTCCCTAGACAATGAGCAGTTCTTC
CDR3: CASSVEVHSLDNEQFF
J: TRBJ2-1
size: many
V: TRBV9
D: .

DNA: TGTGCCTGGAGTGTAAATGGATTACAGGAAATCGGCTACGAGCAGTACTTC
CDR3: CAWSVNGLQEIGYEQYF
J: TRBJ2-7
size: .
V: TRBV30
D: .

DNA: TGTGCCAGCAGCAAAGACAGGGTTGGGAACACTGAAGCTTTCTTT
CDR3: CASSKDRVGNTEAFF
J: TRBJ1-1
size: .
V: TRBV7-9
D: TRBD1

DNA: TGTGCCAGCACCGGGATATTGGGTGCCTCCTACGAGCAGTACTTC
CDR3: CASTGILGASYEQYF
J: TRBJ2-7
size: many
V: TRBV27
D: .

DNA: TGCGCCAGCAGAACCAGGGGAGACGAGCAGTACTTC
CDR3: CASRTRGDEQYF
J: TRBJ2-7
size: few
V: TRBV5-1
D: .

DNA: TGCAGTGCCACTAGCGGCCAAGGGGCAGATACGCAGTATTTT
CDR3: CSATSGQGADTQYF
J: TRBJ2-3
size: many
V: TRBV20-1
D: TRBD2

DNA: TGTGCCATCAGTGAGGGAGTGGCGAGTGGACATGAGCAGTTCTTC
CDR3: CAISEGVASGHEQFF
J: TRBJ2-1
size: few
V: TRBV10-3
D: .

DNA: TGCGCCAGCAGCTTATTAGACAGAGCGAACACCGGGGAGCTGTTTTTT
CDR3: CASSLLDRANTGELFF
J: TRBJ2-2
size: .
V: TRBV5-1
D: .

DNA: TGTGCCAGCAGCCAGGGGACTAGCACCCGAGATACGCAGTATTTT
CDR3: CASSQGTSTRDTQYF
J: TRBJ2-3
size: .
V: TRBV11-3
D: TRBD2

DNA: TGTGCCAGCAGCCCCCTCCTCGGGAGGGAGAGCAATGAGCAGTTCTTC
CDR3: CASSPLLGRESNEQFF
J: TRBJ2-1
size: few
V: TRBV13
D: TRBD2

DNA: TGCGCCACTCGACAGGGGGAGAGCACTGAAGCTTTCTTT
CDR3: CATRQGESTEAFF
J: TRBJ1-1
size: .
V: TRBV4-1
D: TRBD1

DNA: TGCGCCAGCAGCCAACTTCCAGGGCTCAACACCGGGGAGCTGTTTTTT
CDR3: CASSQLPGLNTGELFF
J: TRBJ2-2
size: few
V: TRBV4-3
D: .

DNA: TGTGCCAGCAGCCCGAGAACCCTCAACTATGGCTACACCTTC
CDR3: CASSPRTLNYGYTF
J: TRBJ1-2
size: few
V: TRBV9
D: .

DNA: TGCGCCAGCAGCCCCGGGACAGGCTACACCGGGGAGCTGTTTTTT
CDR3: CASSPGTGYTGELFF
J: TRBJ2-2
size: many
V: TRBV4-3
D: TRBD1

DNA: TGCAGTGCGCAAGGAGGGGTAATGAACACTGAAGCTTTCTTT
CDR3: CSAQGGVMNTEAFF
J: TRBJ1-1
size: few
V: TRBV20-1
D: .

DNA: TGCGCCAGCAGCCAAGATACGTGGGGAGGGAGCCCCCCCGAGCAGTACTTC
CDR3: CASSQDTWGGSPPEQYF
J: TRBJ2-7
size: .
V: TRBV4-3
D: TRBD2

DNA: TGTGCCAGCAGCTTATGGCAGGGTGTGAATCAGCCCCAGCATTTT
CDR3: CASSLWQGVNQPQHF
J: TRBJ1-5
size: few
V: TRBV7-2
D: .

DNA: TGTGCCAGCAGTTACTCGAGGATGGAGCAGTTCTTC
CDR3: CASSYSRMEQFF
J: TRBJ2-1
size: .
V: TRBV6-2/TRBV6-3
D: .

DNA: TGTGCCAGCACCGGCCTAGCGGGGGGAAACTCCTACAATGAGCAGTTCTTC
CDR3: CASTGLAGGNSYNEQFF
J: TRBJ2-1
size: many
V: TRBV9
D: TRBD2

DNA: TGTGCCAGCAGCAGAGCCGGGACAGGGTTTTACGAGCAGTACTTC
CDR3: CASSRAGTGFYEQYF
J: TRBJ2-7
size: many
V: TRBV7-9
D: TRBD1

DNA: TGTGCCAGCAGTTACTCGAGACGGGGGGCTAACACCGGGGAGCTGTTTTTT
CDR3: CASSYSRRGANTGELFF
J: TRBJ2-2
size: few
V: TRBV6-5
D: .

DNA: TGCGCCAGCAGCCTCGCGACAGGCCCATCGCAGTATTTT
CDR3: CASSLATGPSQYF
J: TRBJ2-3
size: .
V: TRBV5-1
D: .

DNA: TGCAGCGTTGGGAGAGGGTCCGACAATGAGCAGTTCTTC
CDR3: CSVGRGSDNEQFF
J: TRBJ2-1
size: many
V: TRBV29-1
D: .

DNA: TGTGCCAGTAGTATGGGACTAGCGGCAATGTACAATGAGCAGTTCTTC
CDR3: CASSMGLAAMYNEQFF
J: TRBJ2-1
size: few
V: TRBV19
D: TRBD2

DNA: TGCGCCAGCAGCCAAGGCCCAGGGAGCTCCTACAATGAGCAGTTCTTC
CDR3: CASSQGPGSSYNEQFF
J: TRBJ2-1
size: few
V: TRBV4-3
D: .

DNA: TGTGCCAGCAGCATTGAGGACAGGGGGAGAGAGACCCAGTACTTC
CDR3: CASSIEDRGRETQYF
J: TRBJ2-5
size: .
V: TRBV7-2
D: TRBD1

DNA: TGTGCCAGCAGACCCCGGATCGGGACAGGGGGCATGGACACTGAAGCTTTCTTT
CDR3: CASRPRIGTGGMDTEAFF
J: TRBJ1-1
size: .
V: TRBV7-8
D: TRBD1

DNA: TGCGCCAGCAGCTCTCTGGACGGTAGGGTAAGAGGTTTGCGAGCTAAGGAGCAGTTCTTC
CDR3: CASSSLDGRVRGLRAKEQFF
J: TRBJ2-1
size: .
V: TRBV5-1
D: .